This T cell receptor beta chain comes out of a study of cytomegalovirus exposure and HLA in healthy donors. Study results and caveats: TCR beta sequences reportedly predicted the HLA-A and HLA-B alleles of most subjects accurately.

The primer mix had 60 Vbeta and 13 Jbeta primers. Sequenced by immunoSEQ multiplex PCR; TCRdb stores in-frame clones only, minus some. This sample has some 150,000 clones; roughly three quarters occur once, and the top ten carry 3.5%. In the case of this clone: Its antigen remains unidentified.

CDR1 and CDR2 (germline): MNHEY, SMNVEV (reference sequence). J lost 8 bases, V lost 4 bases, and 7 bases had no gene match. The CDR3 totals 14 residues. The rearrangement links TRBV27 to TRBJ1-4; 7 bases are a match to TRBD1. This receptor was taken from a human donor in good health. The sample consisted of PBMCs. CDR3 DNA: TGTGCCAGCAGTTATCGACAGGGTGGAGAAAAACTGTTTTTT. As protein: CASSYRQGGEKLFF.